The 10 T cell receptor beta chains below all came from one sample that was sequenced in a study of blood T cells in healthy people across ages. The authors ran a second PCR of roughly 6 to 12 cycles using a sample-barcoded 5' primer and a J-beta primer mix. TCRdb re-derived calls from the 5' RACE reads in MiXCR, one entry per CDR3 protein. The sample has about 720,000 distinct CDR3 sequences; 20% to 25% are singletons. Sequencing input: blood. All receptors come from a man in his sixties or seventies in good health.

This clonotype was seen a handful of times. J is TRBJ2-3 and V is TRBV7-2; 8 nucleotides align to TRBD2. Trimming at V came to 2 bases and at J to 5 bases, leaving 6 bases not matched to a gene. The CDR3 runs to 15 residues. CDR1 is SGHTA and CDR2 is FQGNSA in the germline V gene. For the CDR3, the DNA is TGTGCCAGCAGCTTACGCGGGAGGCTCGGAGATACGCAGTATTTT. It codes for CASSLRGRLGDTQYF.

The chain carries TRBV29-1 and TRBJ2-7; D is uncertain. V lost 5 bases, J lost 2 bases, and 13 bases lay in between. The CDR3 spans 13 residues. Germline V gene data show CDR1 as SQVTM and CDR2 as ANQGSEA. CDR3 protein: CSVLATVTYEQYF. The CDR3 nucleotides are TGCAGCGTTCTGGCGACGGTTACCTACGAGCAGTACTTC.

The chain combines TRBV7-9 with TRBJ1-1; no clear D gene. Germline V gene lookup returns CDR1 SEHNR and CDR2 FQNEAQ (reference sequence). Trimming shortened V by 5 bases and J by 0 bases, and 16 bases separated the two germline ends. The CDR3 contains 16 residues. The CDR3 bases are TGTGCCAGCAGCCCGGCGAGAGGGAGGATGAACACTGAAGCTTTCTTT. Translated, it gives CASSPARGRMNTEAFF.

V and J are TRBV5-1 and TRBJ1-4; D not resolved. V lost 0 bases and J lost 8, with 14 bases in between. The V gene's germline CDR1 is SGHRS and CDR2 YFSETQ. This CDR3 has 15 amino acids. This CDR3 reads CASSLGTSDIEKLFF. The CDR3 DNA follows: TGCGCCAGCAGCTTGGGTACAAGTGACATAGAAAAACTGTTTTTT.

This clonotype was seen more than once but under ten times. The gene calls are TRBV7-9 and TRBJ1-1, with D uncertain. The ends were cut back, 7 bases at V and 7 bases at J, with 19 bases in the middle. CDR3 length: 14 amino acids. CDR1 and CDR2 (germline): SEHNR, FQNEAQ (reference sequence). CDR3 region: CASIQAGVPIEAFF. In DNA, the CDR3 is TGTGCCAGCATCCAAGCGGGCGTTCCGATTGAAGCTTTCTTT.

This chain uses TRBV29-1 with TRBJ2-5; D is uncertain. The germline CDR1 and CDR2 sequences are SQVTM and ANQGSEA. The length of the CDR3 is 13 residues. Trimming pared 4 bases from V and 0 bases from J, leaving 9 bases between. In DNA, the CDR3 is TGCAGCGTTGTAGGGCGGAACCAAGAGACCCAGTACTTC. Translating gives CSVVGRNQETQYF.

The chain links TRBV11-2 to TRBJ2-1, with 16 nucleotides matching TRBD2. The CDR3 consists of 17 residues. Unmatched junction bases numbered 4, after V lost 4 bases and J lost 4 bases. CDR1 is SGHAT, CDR2 FQNNGV, per germline. CDR3 nucleotide sequence: TGTGCCAGCAGCTCGGGACTAGCGGGGGGGGGTTACAATGAGCAGTTCTTC. It encodes CASSSGLAGGGYNEQFF.

This clonotype showed up just a few times. V is TRBV7-2 and J is TRBJ1-4, with TRBD1 as a possible D gene (6 bases). The CDR3 has 15 residues. Germline V gives CDR1 SGHTA, CDR2 FQGNSA. Trimming pared 4 bases from V and 2 bases from J, leaving 11 bases between. The CDR3 sequence is CASSSTQGTNEKLFF. In nucleotides, the CDR3 is TGTGCCAGCAGCTCCACCCAGGGGACTAATGAAAAACTGTTTTTT.

There are a few counts of this clonotype. This sequence may be a read error, since a much larger clone differs from it by one base. V and J are TRBV2 and TRBJ1-5; D perhaps matches TRBD1 (5 bases). Trimming left V 5 bases short and J 5 bases short, with 10 bases between. The length of the CDR3 is 13 residues. Germline assignment: CDR1 SNHLY and CDR2 FYNNEI. The chain's CDR3 is CASSWVGDQPQHF. DNA of the CDR3: TGTGCCAGCAGTTGGGTAGGGGATCAGCCCCAGCATTTT.

This clonotype was found a few times. The chain joins TRBV12-3 or TRBV12-4 to TRBJ1-2; 9 positions agree with TRBD1. V was pared by 4 bases and J by 6 bases, with 12 bases of the junction left unmatched. This CDR3 spans 16 amino acids. Here the CDR3 DNA reads TGTGCCAGCAGTTCCCGGGACAGGGTTCTTAGGGATGGCTACACCTTC. Its translation is CASSSRDRVLRDGYTF.